This T cell receptor (beta chain) was sequenced for a study of T cell responses to AZD1222 COVID-19 vaccine. The study, taken as a whole, reports: Reportedly, nearly half the spike-specific TCRs target unmutated variant regions. Recipients of AZD1222 seropositive at baseline numbered only 5 to 7. The donors showed a predominance of white British ancestry and of females, with possible underestimation of clonal diversity.

J gave up 2 bases and V 4 bases, and 2 bases lay outside the gene matches. CDR1 SNHLY and CDR2 FYNNEI come from the germline V gene. This CDR3 comprises 13 residues. Of note for this clone: Antigen specificity is unknown.

TCRdb's copy holds only in-frame clones and misses some; the assay was immunoSEQ multiplex PCR. The table has around 80,000 clones, approximately 90% seen once; the top ten hold roughly 8%. The sequencing used peripheral blood, collected 28 days after the second AZD1222 dose. The TCR sequence derives from an adult who received the AZD1222 COVID-19 vaccine. The V call is TRBV2, the J call TRBJ2-7, with 7 bases fitting TRBD2. The CDR3 sequence is CASSVGGTYEQYF. CDR3 nucleotides: TGTGCCAGCAGTGTGGGGGGGACCTACGAGCAGTACTTC.